The clone carrying this T cell receptor (beta chain) is categorized as medium-sized (0.01 to 0.1%). The CDR3 sequence is 14 residues long. Trimming took 3 bases from V and 4 from J, leaving 13 bases between them. Germline V gene sequence: CDR1 SGHTA, CDR2 FQGNSA. The memory fraction was CD4+CD45RO+CD25- cells. TCRdb reanalysed the 5' RACE reads using MiXCR and keeps one entry per CDR3 protein. The sample yields approximately 5,800 distinct CDR3 sequences, 30% to 35% seen once. Sequenced: memory CD4+ T cells sorted from a lymph node. Stated subset: memory CD4+ T cells, CD4+CD45RO+CD25-. The chain recombines TRBV7-2 with TRBJ2-7; a possible D gene is TRBD2 (5 bases). The sequence was collected from a female donor with breast cancer. The CDR3 reads CASSLEAWGYEQYF. The CDR3, as DNA: TGTGCCAGCAGCTTGGAGGCTTGGGGTTACGAGCAGTACTTC. The full variable domain, rest sourced from reference TRBV7-2 and TRBJ2-7, is GAGVSQSPSNKVTEKGKDVELRCDPISGHTALYWYRQSLGQGLEFLIYFQGNSAPDKSGLPSDRFSAERTGGSVSTLTIQRTQQEDSAVYLCASSLEAWGYEQYFGPGTRLTVT.